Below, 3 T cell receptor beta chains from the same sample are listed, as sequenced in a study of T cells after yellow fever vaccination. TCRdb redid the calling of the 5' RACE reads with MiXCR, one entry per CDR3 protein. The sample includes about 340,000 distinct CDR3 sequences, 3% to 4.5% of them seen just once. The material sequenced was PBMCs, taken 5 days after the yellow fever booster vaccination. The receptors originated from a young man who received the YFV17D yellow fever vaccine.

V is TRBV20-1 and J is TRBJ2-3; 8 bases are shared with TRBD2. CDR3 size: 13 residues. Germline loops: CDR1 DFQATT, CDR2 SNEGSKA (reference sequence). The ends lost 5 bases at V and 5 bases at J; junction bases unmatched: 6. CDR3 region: CSASRGGQDTQYF. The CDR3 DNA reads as TGCAGTGCTTCACGGGGGGGCCAAGATACGCAGTATTTT.

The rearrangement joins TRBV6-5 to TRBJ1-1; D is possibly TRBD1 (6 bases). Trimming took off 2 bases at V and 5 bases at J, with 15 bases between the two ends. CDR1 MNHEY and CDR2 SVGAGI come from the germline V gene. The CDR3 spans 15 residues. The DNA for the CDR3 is TGTGCCAGCAGTTACGGGGTGGGGGCGCTTACTGAAGCTTTCTTT. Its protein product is CASSYGVGALTEAFF.

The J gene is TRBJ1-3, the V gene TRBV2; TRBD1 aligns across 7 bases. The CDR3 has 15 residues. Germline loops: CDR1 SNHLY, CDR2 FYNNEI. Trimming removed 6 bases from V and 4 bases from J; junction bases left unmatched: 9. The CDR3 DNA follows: TGTGCCAGCAGGACAGGGTATATGAGGGGAAACACCATATATTTT. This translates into CASRTGYMRGNTIYF.